These 8 T cell receptor beta chains came from one sample sequenced in a study of identical twins. MiXCR was run by TCRdb on the 5' RACE reads, yielding one entry per CDR3 protein. The table includes 1.5 million to 2 million distinct CDR3 sequences, around 29% detected once. Sequencing used cord blood. The receptors were sampled from a newborn girl in good health.

This clonotype has a count of ten or more. V and J are TRBV7-9 and TRBJ2-1; possible D gene TRBD2, 6 bases. The V and J ends lost 1 base and 4 bases respectively, with 8 bases between them. There are 14 residues in the CDR3. CDR1 is SEHNR and CDR2 is FQNEAQ in the germline V gene (reference sequence). CDR3 sequence (DNA): TGTGCCAGCAGCTTAGGGAGGGATTACAATGAGCAGTTCTTC. Protein product: CASSLGRDYNEQFF.

This chain links TRBV28 with TRBJ2-3; no reliable D call. CDR1 MDHEN and CDR2 SYDVKM come from the germline V gene. V was trimmed by 2 bases and J by 2 bases, leaving 8 bases between them. This CDR3 comprises 14 residues. CDR3 coding DNA: TGTGCCAGCAGTTTAACACACCACACAGATACGCAGTATTTT. It yields the protein CASSLTHHTDTQYF.

This clonotype came up a few times. The chain carries TRBV25-1 and TRBJ2-5, with D perhaps matching TRBD1 (6 bases). The CDR3 runs to 15 residues. Germline-derived CDR1 and CDR2 are MGHDK and SYGVNS. Trimming removed 1 base at V and 0 bases at J, with 9 bases between. CDR3 residues: CASSEWTENQETQYF. The CDR3 DNA reads as TGTGCCAGCAGTGAATGGACAGAAAACCAAGAGACCCAGTACTTC.

The sample holds one count of this clonotype. The chain couples TRBV7-9 to TRBJ2-1; possible D gene TRBD1, 6 bases. This CDR3 has 15 residues. The germline V and J ends were trimmed by 8 bases and 1 base, with 15 bases remaining between them. Per the germline V gene, CDR1 is SEHNR and CDR2 is FQNEAQ (reference sequence). The CDR3 DNA reads TGTGCCAGCGACACCAGGGGTTTTTCCTACAATGAGCAGTTCTTC. It specifies CASDTRGFSYNEQFF.

To note about this clonotype: This may come from a read error, since a much larger clone is one base off. This chain joins TRBV6-2 or TRBV6-3 and TRBJ2-7, with D unclear. Germline assignment: CDR1 MNHEY and CDR2 SVGEGT. CDR3 length: 13 amino acids. CDR3 loop: CAGSYSIPYEQYF. CDR3 DNA sequence: TGTGCCGGCAGTTACTCCATACCCTACGAGCAGTACTTC.

The CDR3 DNA reads TGTGCCACCAGTGATTTTATGTCAGGGGGCATGGATGAGCAGTACTTC. It yields the protein CATSDFMSGGMDEQYF. The chain joins TRBV24-1 to TRBJ2-5; 8 nucleotides line up with TRBD1. The CDR3 extends over 16 amino acids. The germline CDR1 and CDR2 sequences are KGHDR and SFDVKD. V was clipped by 1 base and J by 11 bases; unmatched bases: 14.

This clonotype was observed a few times. This rearrangement joins TRBV4-2 to TRBJ2-7; D might be TRBD1 (6 bases). The V end lost 4 bases, the J end lost 5 bases, and 12 bases lay between the germline ends. CDR3 length equals 13 residues. Germline lookup yields CDR1 LGHNA and CDR2 YNFKEQ. The DNA for the CDR3 is TGTGCCAGCAGCCGCGAGGGGGTCCACGAGCAGTACTTC. Translated: CASSREGVHEQYF.

The CDR3 DNA reads as TGCGCCAGCAGCATTAGCGGGGGGGGGACCCCATTACCGCAGTTCTTC. It codes for CASSISGGGTPLPQFF. The gene calls are TRBV5-1 and TRBJ2-1; TRBD2 agrees at 11 bases. The CDR3 extends over 16 amino acids. CDR1 is SGHRS, CDR2 YFSETQ, per germline. V was pared by 4 bases and J by 12 bases, with 15 bases of the junction left unmatched. The full variable domain, with the rest looked up from reference TRBV5-1 and TRBJ2-1, is KAGVTQTPRYLIKTRGQQVTLSCSPISGHRSVSWYQQTPGQGLQFLFEYFSETQRNKGNFPGRFSGRQFSNSRSEMNVSTLELGDSALYLCASSISGGGTPLPQFFGPGTRLTVL.